This TCR beta chain stems from a study of blood T cell repertoires in COVID-19 (dated by TCRdb to the early 2020s). In terms of the full investigation: Samples covering the acute and convalescent phases of COVID-19 were provided by collaborators in the United States, Italy and Spain. A de-identified subject ID, COVID-19 status, age in years and sex were almost always included in the sample metadata. The repertoires were released in a freely available public database intended as a resource for research on the immune response to SARS-CoV-2. HLA class I and class II types, where available, came from metadata supplied by the sample provider rather than from assay-based typing. The material from the prospective study consisted of cDNA or gDNA derived from T cells, B-cell-depleted T cells, or PBMCs. Deeply sampled blood TCRbeta repertoires from subjects exposed to, actively infected with, or recovered from COVID-19 were included in the dataset. Samples came from the ongoing ImmuneRACE study (first 160 participants) plus 1,254 subjects from 6 global collaborators. Study-wide conclusions, independent of this receptor: The quantity of clinical and demographic metadata differed by source and by participant and was supplied without curation.

With respect to this clone: It lacks a known antigen. Base-call qualities are not available, and no considerably larger clone is one nucleotide away.

One collaborating source in Seattle enrolled patients while the patients were actively infected and followed the patients over time throughout the course of disease. The collaborating institutions used their own protocols to collect whole blood in K2EDTA tubes. For TCRbeta analysis, collaborators shipped samples as frozen whole blood, isolated PBMCs, or DNA extracted from either of those sample types. TCRbeta CDR3 regions were amplified from genomic DNA using the immunoSEQ Assay, a bias-controlled multiplex PCR. On the authors' methods: Nucleated cell counts per sample were estimated from amplification of reference gene primers within the assay. To quantify the absolute abundance of each unique TCRbeta CDR3 rearrangement, sequence reads were collapsed and filtered. For each sample, productive Simpson clonality was calculated as the square root of Simpson's diversity index over productive rearrangements. TCRdb carries this immuneACCESS record with in-frame sequences only. Its versions omit some clonotypes, under half of them owing to an unresolved V gene in the studies checked, with the rest unexplained. V and J calls and clone size come straight from that table; D and trimming were deduced from the DNA. The sample table shows under 65,000 clones, and 81% are seen once. Under 40% of the sample belongs to the ten largest clones.

Trimming removed 4 bases from V and 6 bases from J, leaving 23 bases between the germline ends. CDR1 and CDR2 were assigned from the germline V gene as SGHRS and YFSETQ. Measured from the cysteine to the phenylalanine, the CDR3 is 17 residues long. Left in the record is the CDR3 DNA by itself, 51 bases read in frame from the first base. The sequence was collected from a man between 60 and 75 years old with COVID-19, enrolled during active disease. The material sequenced was peripheral blood. Rearrangement joined TRBV5-1 to TRBJ2-1; the D gene is perhaps TRBD2, on 6 matching bases. The DNA reads as follows: TGCGCCAGCAGCCCCGACCCCGGGGCGGGGCGGGGCAATGAGCAGTTCTTC. Translated, this is CASSPDPGAGRGNEQFF.